The 26 T cell receptor beta chains reported below all come from one sample, sequenced in a study of blood T cell repertoires in COVID-19. Method: immunoSEQ multiplex PCR; TCRdb's copy keeps in-frame clones and lacks some. The sample shows about 180,000 clones, 70% to 90% of them seen only once. The sequenced sample was peripheral blood. These TCRs come from a woman at least 80 years old with acute or convalescent COVID-19.

The chain is built from TRBV11-2 and TRBJ1-2, with a tentative D call TRBD1 (5 bases). With 0 bases removed from V and 6 bases from J, the gap between germline ends came to 14 bases. The CDR3 is 15 amino acids. Germline CDR1 SGHAT, CDR2 FQNNGV. CDR3 sequence: CASSLEFRVRNGYTF. The CDR3, as DNA: TGTGCCAGCAGCTTAGAGTTCAGGGTGAGGAATGGCTACACCTTC.

In this sample, this clone turned up once. The chain employs TRBV5-1 and TRBJ1-1, with D tentatively TRBD1 (6 bases). V was cut by 4 bases and J by 8 bases, with 15 bases left in between. Germline assignment: CDR1 SGHRS and CDR2 YFSETQ. The CDR3 totals 13 residues. The CDR3 is CASSKEQGFEAFF. In nucleotides, the CDR3 is TGCGCCAGCAGCAAAGAACAGGGTTTCGAAGCTTTCTTT. The full variable domain, its missing parts supplied by reference TRBV5-1 and TRBJ1-1, is KAGVTQTPRYLIKTRGQQVTLSCSPISGHRSVSWYQQTPGQGLQFLFEYFSETQRNKGNFPGRFSGRQFSNSRSEMNVSTLELGDSALYLCASSKEQGFEAFFGQGTRLTVV.

This sequence joins TRBV12-5 and TRBJ1-5, with D unresolved. The CDR3 spans 12 residues. The germline V gene encodes CDR1 LGHNT and CDR2 FRNRAP. Deletions cut 1 base from V and 7 bases from J, with 5 bases between. CDR3 sequence reads: CASGLDSQPQHF. The CDR3 nucleotides read TGTGCTAGTGGTTTGGACTCCCAGCCCCAGCATTTT.

The J gene is TRBJ1-1, the V gene TRBV2, with 7 bases that match TRBD1. Per the germline V gene, CDR1 is SNHLY and CDR2 is FYNNEI. With V trimmed by 10 bases and J by 4 bases, 12 bases remained unmatched. The CDR3 is 14 residues long. CDR3 DNA: TGTGCCACCGAGGGCCTCGCAGGGGGCACTGAAGCTTTCTTT. Protein product: CATEGLAGGTEAFF.

The chain carries TRBV5-6 and TRBJ2-3; D gene unclear. The CDR3 loop spans 13 amino acids. Looked up from germline, CDR1 is SGHDT and CDR2 is YYEEEE. Trimming removed 4 bases from V and 4 bases from J, with 10 bases in between. The CDR3: CASSRVGPDTQYF. CDR3 sequence (DNA): TGTGCCAGCAGCAGAGTTGGGCCAGATACGCAGTATTTT.

The chain combines TRBV7-8 with TRBJ2-3; D uncertain. Looked up from germline, CDR1 is SGHVS and CDR2 is FQNEAQ. The V end lost 3 bases, the J end lost 4 bases, and 14 bases lay between the germline ends. The CDR3 totals 15 residues. The CDR3 protein is CASSFYLEAADTQYF. The DNA of the CDR3 is TGTGCCAGCAGCTTCTACCTCGAGGCGGCAGATACGCAGTATTTT.

The count of this clone is one. V usage is TRBV5-6 and J usage is TRBJ1-2; no firm D call. The germline CDR1 and CDR2 sequences are SGHDT and YYEEEE. Trimming cost V 2 bases and J 6 bases, with 8 bases left between them. The CDR3 spans 12 residues. CDR3: CASSFGFDGYTF. The CDR3 DNA reads as TGTGCCAGCAGCTTCGGTTTCGATGGCTACACCTTC.

The gene calls are TRBV5-8 and TRBJ2-1; the match to TRBD2 covers 12 bases. The trim removed 5 bases at V and 8 bases at J, leaving 11 bases unmatched. Germline CDR1 is SGHTS and CDR2 is YDEGEE. This CDR3 spans 16 amino acids. The CDR3 region is CASSPRLAGEWDEQFF. The CDR3 region has the DNA TGTGCCAGCAGTCCTAGACTAGCGGGAGAATGGGATGAGCAGTTCTTC.

This clone was seen a handful of times. In the same sample, other DNA sequences code for this CDR3. The chain employs TRBV19 and TRBJ1-6; D is perhaps TRBD1 (6 bases). The CDR3 is made up of 15 amino acids. In germline, CDR1 is LNHDA, CDR2 SQIVND (reference sequence). V shed 6 bases and J shed 1 base, with 10 bases lying between them. CDR3 protein: CASSPRGSYNSPLHF. CDR3 bases: TGTGCCAGTAGCCCCAGGGGATCCTATAATTCACCCCTCCACTTT. Full variable domain (outside the CDR3, taken from reference TRBV19 and TRBJ1-6): DGGITQSPKYLFRKEGQNVTLSCEQNLNHDAMYWYRQDPGQGLRLIYYSQIVNDFQKGDIAEGYSVSREKKESFPLTVTSAQKNPTAFYLCASSPRGSYNSPLHFGNGTRLTVT.

V gene TRBV20-1 combines with J gene TRBJ1-2, with D uncertain. The length of the CDR3 is 11 residues. Germline V gives CDR1 DFQATT, CDR2 SNEGSKA (reference sequence). V gave up 5 bases and J gave up 8 bases, with 12 bases separating them. The CDR3 reads CSAGHDGGYTF. DNA for the CDR3: TGCAGTGCTGGCCACGATGGCGGCTACACCTTC.

The chain joins TRBV11-2 to TRBJ2-5; maybe TRBD2 (6 bases). Germline V gene data show CDR1 as SGHAT and CDR2 as FQNNGV. The CDR3 is 15 residues long. V lost 5 bases and J lost 2, with 15 bases in between. CDR3 bases: TGTGCCAGCAGCACGACCCCGGGAGAACAAGAGACCCAGTACTTC. This translates into CASSTTPGEQETQYF.

The rearrangement links TRBV5-4 to TRBJ2-3; TRBD1 matches at 8 bases. CDR1 is SGHNT and CDR2 is YYREEE in the germline V gene (reference sequence). The length of the CDR3 is 16 residues. The J segment lost 2 bases and the V segment lost 3 bases, leaving 8 bases of the junction unmatched. CDR3 sequence reads: CASSSSGGHPTDTQYF. The CDR3 bases are TGTGCCAGCAGCTCCTCAGGGGGCCACCCCACAGATACGCAGTATTTT.

The gene calls are TRBV18 and TRBJ2-1, with no clear D. The V gene lost 3 bases and the J gene lost 0 bases, with 6 bases spanning the gap. This CDR3 is 14 amino acids long. Germline V gene data show CDR1 as KGHSH and CDR2 as LQKENI. CDR3 region: CASSPGLSYNEQFF. The CDR3 region has the DNA TGTGCCAGCTCACCTGGGCTCTCCTACAATGAGCAGTTCTTC.

The chain carries TRBV7-9 and TRBJ1-5; 9 bases line up with TRBD1. J lost 5 bases, V lost 4 bases, and 6 bases had no gene match. Per germline, CDR1 SEHNR and CDR2 FQNEAQ (reference sequence). The CDR3 is 15 amino acids. The CDR3 DNA reads TGTGCCAGCAGCTCGGGACAGGGAGGGGATCAGCCCCAGCATTTT. Protein sequence: CASSSGQGGDQPQHF. Variable domain in full (rest from reference TRBV7-9 and TRBJ1-5): DTGVSQNPRHKITKRGQNVTFRCDPISEHNRLYWYRQTLGQGPEFLTYFQNEAQLEKSRLLSDRFSAERPKGSFSTLEIQRTEQGDSAMYLCASSSGQGGDQPQHFGDGTRLSIL.

The genes are TRBV4-1 and TRBJ2-3; 9 bases match TRBD1. The CDR3 sequence is 15 residues long. The V segment lost 10 bases and the J segment 1 base; nucleotides outside the gene matches: 9. The germline V gene encodes CDR1 MGHRA and CDR2 YSYEKL. Here the CDR3 reads CATSPDRGGTDTQYF. The CDR3 DNA follows: TGCGCCACCTCTCCGGACAGGGGAGGCACAGATACGCAGTATTTT.

The chain links TRBV27 to TRBJ1-2, with D hard to call. This CDR3 is built from 13 residues. Per germline, CDR1 MNHEY and CDR2 SMNVEV (reference sequence). V lost 3 bases and J 1 base, leaving 6 bases between the germline ends. CDR3 protein: CASSFGFNYGYTF. The CDR3, as DNA: TGTGCCAGCAGTTTCGGGTTTAACTATGGCTACACCTTC.

The V gene is TRBV30, the J gene TRBJ1-6; 10 nucleotides align to TRBD1. After removal of 2 bases from V and 10 bases from J, the junction contained 5 bases not matched to a gene. The CDR3 runs 14 residues. Germline assignment: CDR1 GTSNPN and CDR2 SVGIG (reference sequence). CDR3 sequence reads: CAWSMDRGGSPLHF. In DNA form, the CDR3 reads TGTGCCTGGAGTATGGACAGGGGGGGATCACCCCTCCACTTT.

The chain is built from TRBV5-4 and TRBJ1-1; possibly TRBD1 for D (6 bases). Trimming took off 0 bases at V and 0 bases at J, with 9 bases between the two ends. This CDR3 is 15 amino acids long. Germline V gene data show CDR1 as SGHNT and CDR2 as YYREEE (reference sequence). The CDR3 here is CASSLAQGMNTEAFF. The CDR3 DNA is TGTGCCAGCAGCTTGGCCCAGGGGATGAACACTGAAGCTTTCTTT.

This chain connects TRBV7-8 to TRBJ2-7; 9 positions agree with TRBD1. With 6 bases clipped from V and 5 bases from J, the junction kept 11 bases outside the gene matches. Germline-derived CDR1 and CDR2 are SGHVS and FQNEAQ. The CDR3 sequence is 15 residues long. CDR3 DNA: TGTGCCAGCAGGCCGGGTCGGACAGGGGTCCACGAGCAGTACTTC. As protein: CASRPGRTGVHEQYF.

The chain carries TRBV2 and TRBJ1-1; TRBD1 aligns across 7 bases. Losses at the gene ends were 11 bases for V and 5 bases for J; bases not matched to a gene: 11. Germline CDR1 and CDR2: SNHLY and FYNNEI. There are 13 residues in the CDR3. In DNA form, the CDR3 reads TGTGCCGACCGAGCAGGGGGAGGAACTGAAGCTTTCTTT. This codes for CADRAGGGTEAFF. The full variable domain, in which reference TRBV2 and TRBJ1-1 provide the parts outside the CDR3, is EPEVTQTPSHQVTQMGQEVILRCVPISNHLYFYWYRQILGQKVEFLVSFYNNEISEKSEIFDDQFSVERPDGSNFTLKIRSTKLEDSAMYFCADRAGGGTEAFFGQGTRLTVV.

The rearrangement uses TRBV30 and TRBJ1-1, with no clear D. Deletions cut 0 bases from V and 7 bases from J, with 9 bases between. This CDR3 is 12 amino acids long. Germline CDR1 GTSNPN, CDR2 SVGIG (reference sequence). The CDR3 loop reads CAWSVTRGEAFF. DNA for the CDR3: TGTGCCTGGAGTGTTACACGGGGTGAAGCTTTCTTT.

The rearrangement uses TRBV5-4 and TRBJ1-2; 8 nucleotides line up with TRBD1. The V segment lost 5 bases and the J segment 4 bases; nucleotides outside the gene matches: 7. CDR1 is SGHNT and CDR2 is YYREEE in the germline V gene (reference sequence). The length of the CDR3 is 14 residues. CDR3 region: CASSGDRGSYGYTF. DNA of the CDR3: TGTGCCAGCAGTGGAGACAGGGGATCCTATGGCTACACCTTC.

V and J are TRBV12-5 and TRBJ2-7, with 13 positions matching TRBD2. Germline V gene data show CDR1 as LGHNT and CDR2 as FRNRAP. CDR3 length: 16 residues. V shed 2 bases and J 6 bases; nucleotides not matched to a gene: 7. The CDR3 loop reads CASGLLGLAGAGEQYF. The CDR3 DNA is TGTGCTAGTGGTTTGTTAGGACTAGCGGGAGCGGGCGAGCAGTACTTC.

This chain connects TRBV16 to TRBJ2-3; tentative D call: TRBD2 (6 bases). The CDR3 length is 16 residues. Trimming took 0 bases from V and 1 from J, leaving 11 bases between them. Germline V gene data show CDR1 as KGHSY and CDR2 as FQNENV. The CDR3 sequence: CASSQSEASGTDTQYF. CDR3 coding DNA: TGTGCCAGCAGCCAATCGGAGGCTAGCGGCACAGATACGCAGTATTTT.

The V and J genes are TRBV3-1 (or the pseudogene TRBV3-2) and TRBJ1-2; D unclear. Germline CDR1 is LGHDT and CDR2 is YNNKEL (reference sequence). V lost 4 bases and J lost 8, with 20 bases in between. The CDR3 spans 15 residues. CDR3 in amino acids: CASSPVQRPSSGYTF. In DNA form, the CDR3 reads TGTGCCAGCAGCCCCGTACAGAGACCCTCGTCGGGCTACACCTTC.

The gene calls are TRBV27 and TRBJ1-4; TRBD1 aligns across 8 bases. V lost 2 bases to trimming and J lost 7 bases; unmatched junction nucleotides: 6. The CDR3 has 15 amino acids. Germline lookup yields CDR1 MNHEY and CDR2 SMNVEV (reference sequence). This chain's CDR3 is CASSLRGRGPEKLFF. CDR3 in DNA: TGTGCCAGCAGTTTACGGGGCAGGGGGCCTGAAAAACTGTTTTTT.